These 18 T cell receptor beta chains originate from one sample sequenced in a study of cytomegalovirus exposure and HLA in healthy donors. The study ran its PCR with 60 Vbeta and 13 Jbeta primers. Data came from immunoSEQ multiplex PCR; TCRdb stores just in-frame clones and leaves some out. The sample has about 140,000 clones, approximately 80% seen once; the top ten hold less than 1.5%. Sequencing used PBMCs. These receptors came from a man aged 30 to 45 in good health and CMV-seropositive.

The V and J genes are TRBV7-9 and TRBJ2-7; D is possibly TRBD2 (5 bases). This CDR3 contains 12 residues. Germline CDR1 SEHNR, CDR2 FQNEAQ (reference sequence). Trimming took 2 bases from V and 3 from J, leaving 5 bases between them. In nucleotides, the CDR3 is TGTGCCAGCAGCTTACGGGGCTACGAGCAGTACTTC. Translating gives CASSLRGYEQYF.

Note on this clone: One junction end does not reproduce the germline sequence, and a read error may be involved. CDR3 coding DNA: TGTGCCGGTAGTGGAAGGCAGGGGGCTGGGACTGAAGCTTTCTTT. It translates to CAGSGRQGAGTEAFF. The chain combines TRBV19 with TRBJ1-1; 8 bases align to TRBD1. CDR1 LNHDA and CDR2 SQIVND come from the germline V gene (reference sequence). The CDR3 spans 15 residues.

The chain has TRBV14 and TRBJ2-7; D remains unclear. The CDR3 spans 15 residues. V lost 0 bases to trimming and J lost 3 bases, with 12 bases between them. Looked up from germline, CDR1 is SGHDN and CDR2 is FVKESK. DNA for the CDR3: TGTGCCAGCAGCCAAGATCTCACGAGAGTCTACGAGCAGTACTTC. Its translation: CASSQDLTRVYEQYF.

This chain links TRBV19 with TRBJ1-1; 7 positions agree with TRBD1. Per the germline V gene, CDR1 is LNHDA and CDR2 is SQIVND (reference sequence). V gave up 7 bases and J gave up 1 base; unmatched junction bases: 6. The CDR3 totals 14 residues. The CDR3 loop is CASTPGTANTEAFF. Here the CDR3 DNA reads TGTGCCAGTACCCCAGGGACAGCGAACACTGAAGCTTTCTTT.

The chain employs TRBV4-2 and TRBJ2-1; 12 bases align to TRBD2. This CDR3 has 15 residues. Trimming cost V 1 base and J 5 bases; bases outside gene matches: 0. Germline V lookup: CDR1 LGHNA, CDR2 YNFKEQ. The CDR3 nucleotides are TGTGCCAGCAGCCAAGGGACTAGCGGGGACAATGAGCAGTTCTTC. As protein: CASSQGTSGDNEQFF.

The genes are TRBV19 and TRBJ2-1, with TRBD2 identical over 11 bases. Germline assignment: CDR1 LNHDA and CDR2 SQIVND (reference sequence). The J segment lost 5 bases and the V segment lost 3 bases, leaving 6 bases of the junction unmatched. This CDR3 has 16 amino acids. DNA of the CDR3: TGTGCCAGTAGTATGACCGGGACTAGCGGACACAATGAGCAGTTCTTC. Translating gives CASSMTGTSGHNEQFF.

The chain employs TRBV6-1 and TRBJ1-3; D perhaps matches TRBD1 (6 bases). The CDR3 spans 15 residues. V lost 1 base and J 1 base, leaving 8 bases between the germline ends. CDR1 and CDR2 from the germline V gene are MNHNS and SASEGT. The CDR3 DNA sequence: TGTGCCAGCAGTGAAGGTCAGGGGTCTGGAAACACCATATATTTT. It codes for CASSEGQGSGNTIYF.

This clone has a handful of counts. The chain couples TRBV19 to TRBJ2-4, with D perhaps TRBD1 (6 bases). The V end was cut by 5 bases, the J end by 0 bases, with 17 bases between. The germline V gene has CDR1 LNHDA and CDR2 SQIVND (reference sequence). The CDR3 length is 17 residues. The CDR3: CASSSQGRRVAKNIQYF. CDR3 coding DNA: TGTGCCAGTAGTTCCCAGGGGCGCCGGGTAGCCAAAAACATTCAGTACTTC. Supplemented by reference TRBV19 and TRBJ2-4, the full variable domain reads DGGITQSPKYLFRKEGQNVTLSCEQNLNHDAMYWYRQDPGQGLRLIYYSQIVNDFQKGDIAEGYSVSREKKESFPLTVTSAQKNPTAFYLCASSSQGRRVAKNIQYFGAGTRLSVL.

This chain links TRBV18 with TRBJ1-1; 7 nucleotides agree with TRBD1. V trimming: 3 bases; J trimming: 10 bases; junction bases outside the gene matches: 8. In germline, CDR1 is KGHSH, CDR2 LQKENI. The CDR3 covers 13 residues. CDR3 protein: CASSPRDSWGAFF. The CDR3 nucleotides read TGTGCCAGCTCACCCCGGGACAGTTGGGGAGCTTTCTTT.

The chain carries TRBV6-6 and TRBJ2-1; D call uncertain. Between the trimmed V and J ends, which lost 6 bases and 4 bases, there was a span of 7 bases. This CDR3 contains 12 residues. The germline V gene encodes CDR1 MNHNY and CDR2 SVGAGI (reference sequence). The CDR3 loop reads CASRPQYNEQFF. CDR3 nucleotide sequence: TGTGCCAGCAGACCACAGTACAATGAGCAGTTCTTC.

The rearrangement uses TRBV7-2 and TRBJ2-7; TRBD2 matches 12 bases. V lost 3 bases to trimming and J lost 6 bases; unmatched junction nucleotides: 3. This CDR3 region has 14 residues. Germline lookup yields CDR1 SGHTA and CDR2 FQGNSA. CDR3 residues: CASSLASGGGEQYF. CDR3 DNA: TGTGCCAGCAGCTTGGCTAGCGGGGGGGGCGAGCAGTACTTC.

The chain links TRBV28 to TRBJ2-7; 10 bases are a match to TRBD1. CDR3 length equals 18 residues. Germline CDR1 is MDHEN and CDR2 is SYDVKM. V shed 7 bases and J 3 bases; nucleotides not matched to a gene: 18. In nucleotides, the CDR3 is TGTGCCAGCAAACGAAAAAAATCCGGGGACAGGGGTATCTACGAGCAGTACTTC. It specifies CASKRKKSGDRGIYEQYF.

This clone was seen a single time. The V and J genes are TRBV5-6 and TRBJ2-2; D perhaps matches TRBD2 (6 bases). The CDR3 consists of 17 residues. Germline CDR1 SGHDT, CDR2 YYEEEE. V was cut by 4 bases and J by 6 bases, with 22 bases left in between. The CDR3 loop is CASSGRSATITAGELFF. The CDR3 nucleotides read TGTGCCAGCAGCGGGAGGAGCGCTACGATAACGGCCGGGGAGCTGTTTTTT. Based on the CDR3 plus reference TRBV5-6 and TRBJ2-2, the full variable domain is DAGVTQSPTHLIKTRGQQVTLRCSPKSGHDTVSWYQQALGQGPQFIFQYYEEEERQRGNFPDRFSGHQFPNYSSELNVNALLLGDSALYLCASSGRSATITAGELFFGEGSRLTVL.

The V and J genes are TRBV6-5 and TRBJ2-3; 7 bases agree with TRBD2. The CDR3 has 16 amino acids. The germline V gene has CDR1 MNHEY and CDR2 SVGAGI. V lost 2 bases, J lost 3 bases, and 8 bases stayed unmatched. DNA for the CDR3: TGTGCCAGCAGTTACAGTTTAACTAGCGTTACAGATACGCAGTATTTT. It is translated as CASSYSLTSVTDTQYF.

This rearrangement joins TRBV20-1 to TRBJ2-3; D call uncertain. Germline CDR1 is DFQATT and CDR2 is SNEGSKA (reference sequence). CDR3 length: 11 amino acids. The ends were cut back, 6 bases at V and 5 bases at J, with 9 bases in the middle. CDR3 bases: TGCAGTGCCCCCCGTGTAGATACGCAGTATTTT. It codes for CSAPRVDTQYF.

Written as DNA, the CDR3 is TGTGCCAGCAGGACTATAGGGACAGATACGCAGTATTTT. It specifies CASRTIGTDTQYF. The V call is TRBV28, the J call TRBJ2-3, with a possible D match to TRBD2 (5 bases). The CDR3 is made up of 13 amino acids. From germline, CDR1 is MDHEN and CDR2 SYDVKM. The ends were cut back, 6 bases at V and 3 bases at J, with 10 bases in the middle.

The V and J genes are TRBV28 and TRBJ2-3; 9 positions agree with TRBD2. The CDR3 is 16 amino acids. V lost 6 bases to trimming and J lost 2 bases; unmatched junction nucleotides: 9. In germline, CDR1 is MDHEN, CDR2 SYDVKM. CDR3 DNA sequence: TGTGCCAGCAGAGCGGGGGGCCGGGGGACCACAGATACGCAGTATTTT. Translation gives CASRAGGRGTTDTQYF. The full variable domain, rest sourced from reference TRBV28 and TRBJ2-3, is DVKVTQSSRYLVKRTGEKVFLECVQDMDHENMFWYRQDPGLGLRLIYFSYDVKMKEKGDIPEGYSVSREKKERFSLILESASTNQTSMYLCASRAGGRGTTDTQYFGPGTRLTVL.

The chain couples TRBV5-1 to TRBJ1-6; D possibly corresponds to TRBD1 (5 bases). The germline CDR1 and CDR2 sequences are SGHRS and YFSETQ. The V and J ends lost 4 bases and 0 bases respectively, with 14 bases between them. This CDR3 is built from 17 residues. The DNA for the CDR3 is TGCGCCAGCAGCCCTTTGGGGGGGAGCTCCTATAATTCACCCCTCCACTTT. It translates to CASSPLGGSSYNSPLHF.